Following are 16 T cell receptor beta chains from one sample sequenced in a study of blood T cell repertoires in COVID-19. Produced via immunoSEQ multiplex PCR; TCRdb's table is partial and in-frame only. The sample yields roughly 120,000 clones, around 90% seen once. Sequencing was carried out using peripheral blood. The origin of the receptors is a man in his 60s with COVID-19, enrolled during active disease.

DNA for the CDR3: TGTGCCAGCAGCCGTGGGCTGAACACTGAAGCTTTCTTT. Translating it yields CASSRGLNTEAFF. J is TRBJ1-1 and V is TRBV7-6; D unclear. The length of the CDR3 is 13 residues. The germline V gene encodes CDR1 SGHVS and CDR2 FNYEAQ. The ends were cut back, 5 bases at V and 0 bases at J, with 7 bases in the middle.

This clone was detected once. The same CDR3 also results from other DNA sequences found in this sample. The rearrangement joins TRBV18 to TRBJ2-7, with TRBD1 identical over 8 bases. Looked up from germline, CDR1 is KGHSH and CDR2 is LQKENI. Trimming at V came to 3 bases and at J to 0 bases, leaving 1 base not matched to a gene. The CDR3 runs to 14 residues. CDR3 sequence reads: CASSPGTGSYEQYF. The CDR3 DNA is TGTGCCAGCTCACCCGGGACAGGCTCCTACGAGCAGTACTTC.

The chain joins TRBV7-9 to TRBJ2-3; D is unresolved. CDR1 and CDR2 (germline): SEHNR, FQNEAQ (reference sequence). The CDR3 is made up of 12 amino acids. V dropped 6 bases and J dropped 7 bases, with 11 bases sitting between them. The DNA for the CDR3 is TGTGCCAGCAGTCCTGACACGTATACGCAGTATTTT. This encodes CASSPDTYTQYF.

The chain couples TRBV12-5 to TRBJ2-7; D is perhaps TRBD2 (7 bases). This CDR3 spans 14 amino acids. Germline CDR1 LGHNT, CDR2 FRNRAP. V was clipped by 6 bases and J by 2 bases, with 14 bases between them. CDR3 in amino acids: CASGPRGGTYEQYF. Written as DNA, the CDR3 is TGTGCTAGTGGCCCTAGGGGGGGGACCTACGAGCAGTACTTC.

The chain joins TRBV28 to TRBJ1-5; no clear D gene. The germline gives CDR1 MDHEN, CDR2 SYDVKM. CDR3 size: 12 residues. With 8 bases removed from V and 0 bases from J, the gap between germline ends came to 5 bases. The CDR3 region is CASSGSNQPQHF. In nucleotides, the CDR3 is TGTGCCAGCTCGGGTAGCAATCAGCCCCAGCATTTT.

As DNA, the CDR3 is TGTGCCAGCAGTTCCCTCCCGGGACAGGGGGGGAATGAGCAGTTCTTC. This encodes CASSSLPGQGGNEQFF. The V gene is TRBV6-5, the J gene TRBJ2-1; 11 bases fit TRBD1. V shed 4 bases, J shed 7 bases, and the junction held 9 bases outside the gene matches. This CDR3 is 16 amino acids long. The V gene's germline CDR1 is MNHEY and CDR2 SVGAGI.

This clone came up once. The chain recombines TRBV6-5 with TRBJ1-4, with unresolved D. Trimming removed 10 bases from V and 6 bases from J, with 12 bases in between. CDR3 length equals 12 residues. The germline V gene has CDR1 MNHEY and CDR2 SVGAGI. Here the CDR3 reads CATKRSDEKLFF. The CDR3 nucleotides are TGTGCCACAAAGCGGTCGGATGAAAAACTGTTTTTT.

The V call is TRBV6-5, the J call TRBJ1-5; a weak D match, TRBD1 (6 bases). The V gene lost 4 bases and the J gene lost 5 bases, with 12 bases spanning the gap. The germline V gene has CDR1 MNHEY and CDR2 SVGAGI. CDR3 length equals 14 residues. DNA of the CDR3: TGTGCCAGCAGTTCGAGACAGGTACATCAGCCCCAGCATTTT. It specifies CASSSRQVHQPQHF.

The rearrangement joins TRBV18 to TRBJ1-2; 9 bases agree with TRBD1. Per the germline V gene, CDR1 is KGHSH and CDR2 is LQKENI. Losses at the gene ends were 3 bases for V and 4 bases for J; bases not matched to a gene: 9. This CDR3 comprises 16 residues. The CDR3 DNA reads TGTGCCAGCTCACCCTTGGGACAGGGTACCGGCTATGGCTACACCTTC. It yields the protein CASSPLGQGTGYGYTF.

J is TRBJ2-6 and V is TRBV21-1; the D call of TRBD2 is as the table states it, not checked on the DNA. TRBV21-1 is a documented pseudogene. The CDR3 sequence is 15 residues long. The CDR3 spells CASSNFPSGANVLTF. For the CDR3, the DNA is TGTGCCAGCAGCAACTTTCCCTCTGGGGCCAACGTCCTGACTTTC.

The chain has TRBV3-1 (or the pseudogene TRBV3-2) and TRBJ1-5, with a possible D match to TRBD1 (6 bases). V was pared by 2 bases and J by 2 bases, with 7 bases between. The CDR3 consists of 14 residues. The germline V gene encodes CDR1 LGHDT and CDR2 YNNKEL (reference sequence). CDR3 bases: TGTGCCAGCAGCCAATCAGGGGGCAATCAGCCCCAGCATTTT. Residues: CASSQSGGNQPQHF.

V is TRBV27 and J is TRBJ1-2; D is ambiguous. Trimming cost V 1 base and J 4 bases, with 19 bases left between them. Germline V gene lookup returns CDR1 MNHEY and CDR2 SMNVEV (reference sequence). The CDR3 has 17 amino acids. The CDR3 region is CASSLYSAAANLYGYTF. DNA for the CDR3: TGTGCCAGCAGTTTATATTCAGCGGCAGCGAACCTCTATGGCTACACCTTC.

V usage is TRBV5-1 and J usage is TRBJ2-3; 7 positions agree with TRBD2. CDR1 SGHRS and CDR2 YFSETQ come from the germline V gene. This CDR3 is built from 14 residues. With V trimmed by 5 bases and J by 4 bases, 7 bases remained unmatched. CDR3 sequence: CASSWLTSSDTQYF. In nucleotides, the CDR3 is TGCGCCAGCAGTTGGTTGACTAGCTCAGATACGCAGTATTTT.

The gene calls are TRBV29-1 and TRBJ2-1; D call uncertain. V gave up 0 bases and J gave up 5 bases, with 8 bases separating them. Germline CDR1 and CDR2: SQVTM and ANQGSEA. This CDR3 comprises 13 residues. The CDR3 is CSVEDWQDNEQFF. CDR3 in DNA: TGCAGCGTTGAAGATTGGCAGGACAATGAGCAGTTCTTC.

The rearrangement links TRBV30 to TRBJ1-3; D not resolved. Between the trimmed V and J ends, which lost 3 bases and 2 bases, there was a span of 8 bases. The CDR3 spans 13 residues. Germline V gene lookup returns CDR1 GTSNPN and CDR2 SVGIG (reference sequence). The CDR3 spells CAWRYSTGNTIYF. The CDR3 DNA is TGTGCCTGGAGGTACAGCACTGGAAACACCATATATTTT. Based on the CDR3 plus reference TRBV30 and TRBJ1-3, the full variable domain is SQTIHQWPATLVQPVGSPLSLECTVEGTSNPNLYWYRQAAGRGLQLLFYSVGIGQISSEVPQNLSASRPQDRQFILSSKKLLLSDSGFYLCAWRYSTGNTIYFGEGSWLTVV.

This chain joins TRBV29-1 and TRBJ1-2; tentatively, D is TRBD1 (6 bases). This CDR3 is built from 13 residues. From germline, CDR1 is SQVTM and CDR2 ANQGSEA. Trimming stripped 0 bases from V and 8 bases from J, with 13 bases between. CDR3 sequence reads: CSVEDHDRLGYTF. CDR3 sequence (DNA): TGCAGCGTTGAAGATCACGACAGGTTGGGCTACACCTTC.